The 24 T cell receptor beta chains listed next were all sequenced from one sample in a study of blood T cell repertoires in COVID-19. The protocol was immunoSEQ multiplex PCR, while the TCRdb copy is restricted to in-frame clones and leaves out a portion. The table has approximately 280,000 clones, 70% to 90% seen once. Sequencing used peripheral blood. These receptors were taken from a man over 45 with active or convalescent COVID-19.

This clone was detected only a few times. V usage is TRBV5-1 and J usage is TRBJ2-1, with 8 bases that match TRBD2. V dropped 4 bases and J dropped 1; count of bases not matched to a gene: 7. There are 16 residues in the CDR3. Germline V gene sequence: CDR1 SGHRS, CDR2 YFSETQ. The CDR3 sequence is CASSVISGRSYNEQFF. CDR3 nucleotide sequence: TGCGCCAGCAGCGTGATCAGCGGGAGATCCTACAATGAGCAGTTCTTC.

This rearrangement joins TRBV28 to TRBJ2-5; D is unresolved. This CDR3 is built from 16 residues. The germline V gene encodes CDR1 MDHEN and CDR2 SYDVKM. V gave up 5 bases and J gave up 5 bases, with 21 bases separating them. The CDR3 DNA reads TGTGCCAGCAGTCCCCGCCCCCCGGGTTTTGCGGAGACCCAGTACTTC. Its translation is CASSPRPPGFAETQYF.

This chain connects TRBV9 to TRBJ2-1; 7 bases fit TRBD1. From germline, CDR1 is SGDLS and CDR2 YYNGEE. Trimming at V came to 3 bases and at J to 9 bases, leaving 3 bases not matched to a gene. The CDR3 is 12 amino acids. The CDR3 is CASSDPGGEQFF. CDR3 DNA: TGTGCCAGCAGCGATCCAGGGGGTGAGCAGTTCTTC. The full variable domain, in which reference TRBV9 and TRBJ2-1 provide the parts outside the CDR3, is DSGVTQTPKHLITATGQRVTLRCSPRSGDLSVYWYQQSLDQGLQFLIQYYNGEERAKGNILERFSAQQFPDLHSELNLSSLELGDSALYFCASSDPGGEQFFGPGTRLTVL.

The chain recombines TRBV19 with TRBJ1-2; the match to TRBD1 covers 9 bases. Trimming took 5 bases from V and 5 from J; bases not matched to a gene: 12. Germline CDR1 LNHDA, CDR2 SQIVND (reference sequence). The CDR3 has 16 amino acids. In DNA, the CDR3 is TGTGCCAGTAGTCCGCGGGGGACAGGGCAAGGGTATGGCTACACCTTC. Protein: CASSPRGTGQGYGYTF.

This clone was seen only a few times. The genes are TRBV27 and TRBJ2-7; 7 bases match TRBD2. Per the germline V gene, CDR1 is MNHEY and CDR2 is SMNVEV (reference sequence). This CDR3 spans 11 amino acids. J was trimmed by 3 bases and V by 9 bases; bases with no gene match: 2. DNA of the CDR3: TGTGCCAGTGGGGGGGGCTACGAGCAGTACTTC. It specifies CASGGGYEQYF.

V gene TRBV5-1 combines with J gene TRBJ2-4; 9 nucleotides match TRBD1. The V segment lost 8 bases and the J segment 1 base; nucleotides outside the gene matches: 13. In germline, CDR1 is SGHRS, CDR2 YFSETQ. The length of the CDR3 is 17 residues. The CDR3 here is CARNRGRVDSAKNIQYF. Here the CDR3 DNA reads TGCGCCAGGAACAGGGGGCGAGTGGATTCGGCCAAAAACATTCAGTACTTC.

The gene calls are TRBV6-6 and TRBJ2-1, with 8 bases matching TRBD2. The CDR3 has 16 residues. The junction had 10 bases not matched to a gene; V was cut back by 5 bases and J by 4 bases. Per germline, CDR1 MNHNY and CDR2 SVGAGI (reference sequence). CDR3 nucleotide sequence: TGTGCCAGCAGTCTCCAAGCGGGGGACTTTTACAATGAGCAGTTCTTC. It encodes CASSLQAGDFYNEQFF.

This clone showed up just once. The rearrangement joins TRBV4-3 to TRBJ1-5, with 10 bases fitting TRBD1. With 0 bases clipped from V and 0 bases from J, the junction kept 8 bases outside the gene matches. Germline V CDR1 and CDR2: LGHNA, YSLEER. The CDR3 is 19 amino acids. This CDR3 is CASSQDWDRGGHSNQPQHF. CDR3 in DNA: TGCGCCAGCAGCCAAGATTGGGACAGGGGAGGCCATAGCAATCAGCCCCAGCATTTT.

Concerning this clone itself: Within the sample, other DNA sequences also encode this same CDR3. This rearrangement joins TRBV2 to TRBJ2-5, with TRBD2 matching over 12 bases. The CDR3 is 16 amino acids. The germline V gene has CDR1 SNHLY and CDR2 FYNNEI. The trim removed 5 bases at V and 5 bases at J, leaving 9 bases unmatched. CDR3 sequence (DNA): TGTGCCAGCAGTTTAGGTCTAGCGGGAGGGCAGGAGACCCAGTACTTC. It specifies CASSLGLAGGQETQYF.

The CDR3 is CASKGVFHAGNTIYF. The CDR3 nucleotides read TGTGCCAGCAAAGGGGTATTCCATGCTGGAAACACCATATATTTT. The rearrangement links TRBV21-1 to TRBJ1-3; the table's D call, TRBD1, has no DNA check behind it. TRBV21-1 is a documented pseudogene. The CDR3 runs to 15 residues.

J is TRBJ2-1 and V is TRBV4-1; 8 bases match TRBD2. The CDR3 runs to 14 residues. The junction had 0 bases not matched to a gene; V was cut back by 1 base and J by 4 bases. In germline, CDR1 is MGHRA, CDR2 YSYEKL. CDR3 sequence: CASSQAGGYNEQFF. The CDR3 DNA reads as TGCGCCAGCAGCCAAGCGGGGGGGTACAATGAGCAGTTCTTC.

This sequence joins TRBV18 and TRBJ2-2, with 9 bases lining up with TRBD2. This CDR3 has 15 residues. V dropped 4 bases and J dropped 2; count of bases not matched to a gene: 2. Germline values: CDR1 KGHSH, CDR2 LQKENI. In DNA, the CDR3 is TGTGCCAGCTCACTGACTAGCGGTAACACCGGGGAGCTGTTTTTT. Translation: CASSLTSGNTGELFF. Using reference TRBV18 and TRBJ2-2 for the parts outside the CDR3, the full variable domain is NAGVMQNPRHLVRRRGQEARLRCSPMKGHSHVYWYRQLPEEGLKFMVYLQKENIIDESGMPKERFSAEFPKEGPSILRIQQVVRGDSAAYFCASSLTSGNTGELFFGEGSRLTVL.

The V gene is TRBV7-2, the J gene TRBJ2-7, with TRBD2 identical over 14 bases. The CDR3 covers 18 residues. Germline V gene data show CDR1 as SGHTA and CDR2 as FQGNSA. V gave up 7 bases and J gave up 3 bases; unmatched junction bases: 14. The CDR3 protein is CASNHPGLAGDSSYEQYF. In DNA form, the CDR3 reads TGTGCCAGCAATCATCCGGGACTAGCGGGAGACTCGAGCTACGAGCAGTACTTC.

The chain combines TRBV6-5 with TRBJ2-3; tentative D call: TRBD2 (5 bases). Germline assignment: CDR1 MNHEY and CDR2 SVGAGI. CDR3 length equals 16 residues. Trimming took 0 bases from V and 1 from J, leaving 11 bases between them. Here the CDR3 reads CASSYSHGERTDTQYF. As DNA, the CDR3 is TGTGCCAGCAGTTACTCTCACGGGGAGCGCACAGATACGCAGTATTTT.

The chain combines TRBV12-5 with TRBJ1-4; D remains unclear. Germline V gene data show CDR1 as LGHNT and CDR2 as FRNRAP. With 3 bases removed from V and 4 bases from J, the gap between germline ends came to 12 bases. The CDR3 runs 15 residues. The CDR3 loop is CASGFYAGNNEKLFF. Written as DNA, the CDR3 is TGTGCTAGTGGTTTCTACGCGGGGAATAATGAAAAACTGTTTTTT.

This clone occurred once. This chain uses TRBV2 with TRBJ1-2; 9 nucleotides agree with TRBD1. V shed 10 bases and J 8 bases; nucleotides not matched to a gene: 17. Germline-derived CDR1 and CDR2 are SNHLY and FYNNEI. This CDR3 has 15 amino acids. CDR3 nucleotides: TGTGCCACCATGCCGGACAGGGGAGCAGGCGGGGGCTACACCTTC. Its protein product is CATMPDRGAGGGYTF.

In the case of this clone: A much larger clone is a single base away; this may be a read error. The chain has TRBV7-2 and TRBJ2-1, with 11 bases that match TRBD2. Germline loops: CDR1 SGHTA, CDR2 FQGNSA. The CDR3 is 15 residues long. V gave up 4 bases and J gave up 4 bases; unmatched junction bases: 3. CDR3 protein: CASSSGTSGYNEQFF. CDR3 coding DNA: TGTGCCAGCAGCTCCGGGACTAGCGGTTACAATGAGCAGTTCTTC.

J is TRBJ1-1 and V is TRBV5-1; D is unresolved. This CDR3 has 13 amino acids. V was pared by 2 bases and J by 3 bases, with 8 bases between. Germline assignment: CDR1 SGHRS and CDR2 YFSETQ. CDR3 residues: CASSFGRDTEAFF. The CDR3 DNA is TGCGCCAGCAGCTTTGGGAGAGACACTGAAGCTTTCTTT.

The V call is TRBV6-2 or TRBV6-3, the J call TRBJ2-7; D is unclear. CDR1 is MNHEY and CDR2 is SVGEGT in the germline V gene. The length of the CDR3 is 14 residues. V lost 2 bases, J lost 2 bases, and 10 bases lay in between. The CDR3 nucleotides are TGTGCCAGCAGTTACGGCACCTTCACCTACGAGCAGTACTTC. Protein product: CASSYGTFTYEQYF.

The J gene is TRBJ1-6, the V gene TRBV18, with 9 bases fitting TRBD1. J lost 9 bases, V lost 3 bases, and 9 bases had no gene match. Germline lookup yields CDR1 KGHSH and CDR2 LQKENI. The CDR3 loop spans 16 amino acids. The DNA of the CDR3 is TGTGCCAGCTCACCCGCCAGACAGGGGGTGGGTTCACCCCTCCACTTT. Its protein is CASSPARQGVGSPLHF.

The chain has TRBV5-1 and TRBJ2-2; 10 bases are shared with TRBD2. The V gene's germline CDR1 is SGHRS and CDR2 YFSETQ. The ends lost 2 bases at V and 3 bases at J; junction bases unmatched: 4. The CDR3 loop spans 16 amino acids. As DNA, the CDR3 is TGCGCCAGCAGCTTCCTAGCGGGAGTATACACCGGGGAGCTGTTTTTT. Translating gives CASSFLAGVYTGELFF. The whole variable domain, remainder taken from reference TRBV5-1 and TRBJ2-2, is KAGVTQTPRYLIKTRGQQVTLSCSPISGHRSVSWYQQTPGQGLQFLFEYFSETQRNKGNFPGRFSGRQFSNSRSEMNVSTLELGDSALYLCASSFLAGVYTGELFFGEGSRLTVL.

The genes are TRBV4-1 and TRBJ2-3; 8 nucleotides line up with TRBD2. Germline V gives CDR1 MGHRA, CDR2 YSYEKL. V was clipped by 3 bases and J by 1 base; unmatched bases: 6. The length of the CDR3 is 16 residues. CDR3 nucleotide sequence: TGCGCCAGCAGCCACACTAAAGCGGGGGGCACAGATACGCAGTATTTT. Translating it yields CASSHTKAGGTDTQYF.

V gene TRBV5-1 combines with J gene TRBJ2-7, with 8 positions matching TRBD1. Germline CDR1 SGHRS, CDR2 YFSETQ. This CDR3 has 19 amino acids. The ends lost 4 bases at V and 3 bases at J; junction bases unmatched: 21. CDR3 region: CASSPEGGQGVGLDYEQYF. CDR3 in DNA: TGCGCCAGCAGCCCCGAGGGCGGACAGGGTGTTGGGCTGGACTACGAGCAGTACTTC.

V usage is TRBV11-2 and J usage is TRBJ1-2; 8 nucleotides agree with TRBD1. V gave up 0 bases and J gave up 4 bases; unmatched junction bases: 10. The CDR3 spans 17 residues. Germline V CDR1 and CDR2: SGHAT, FQNNGV. CDR3: CASSLDGTGLRSYGYTF. In nucleotides, the CDR3 is TGTGCCAGCAGCTTAGACGGGACAGGACTCAGGAGCTATGGCTACACCTTC.